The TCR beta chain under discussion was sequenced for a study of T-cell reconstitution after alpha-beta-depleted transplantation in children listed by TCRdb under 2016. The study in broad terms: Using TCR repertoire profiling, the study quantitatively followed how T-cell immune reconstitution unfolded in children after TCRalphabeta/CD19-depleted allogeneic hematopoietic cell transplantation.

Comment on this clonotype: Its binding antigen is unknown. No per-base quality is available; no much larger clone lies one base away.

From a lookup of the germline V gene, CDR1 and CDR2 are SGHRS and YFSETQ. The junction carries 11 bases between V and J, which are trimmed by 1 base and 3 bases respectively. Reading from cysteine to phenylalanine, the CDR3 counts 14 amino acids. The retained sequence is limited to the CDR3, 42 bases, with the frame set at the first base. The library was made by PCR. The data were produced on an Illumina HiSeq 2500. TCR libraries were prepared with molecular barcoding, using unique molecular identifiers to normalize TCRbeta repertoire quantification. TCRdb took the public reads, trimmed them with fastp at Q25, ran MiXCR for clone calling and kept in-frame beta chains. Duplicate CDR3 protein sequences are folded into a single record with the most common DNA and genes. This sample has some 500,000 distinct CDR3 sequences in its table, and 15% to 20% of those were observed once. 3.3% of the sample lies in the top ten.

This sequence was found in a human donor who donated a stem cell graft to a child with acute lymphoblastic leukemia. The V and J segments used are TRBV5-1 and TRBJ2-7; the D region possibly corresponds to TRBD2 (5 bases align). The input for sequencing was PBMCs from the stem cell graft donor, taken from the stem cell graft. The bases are TGCGCCAGCAGCTTGATCGAGGGTAACTACGAGCAGTACTTC. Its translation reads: CASSLIEGNYEQYF.